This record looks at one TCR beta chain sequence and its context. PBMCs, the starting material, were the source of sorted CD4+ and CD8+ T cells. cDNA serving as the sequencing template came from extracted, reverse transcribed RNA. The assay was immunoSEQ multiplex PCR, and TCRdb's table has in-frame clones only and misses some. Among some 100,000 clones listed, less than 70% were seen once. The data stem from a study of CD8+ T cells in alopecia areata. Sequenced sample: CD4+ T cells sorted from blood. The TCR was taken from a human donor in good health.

CDR3 DNA sequence: TGTGCCAGCACTCCGGGCGGTGGCTACACCTTC. Amino acids: CASTPGGGYTF. The V and J genes are TRBV2 and TRBJ1-2, with D hard to call. The V gene lost 7 bases and the J gene lost 7 bases, with 10 bases spanning the gap. This CDR3 spans 11 amino acids. Germline values: CDR1 SNHLY, CDR2 FYNNEI.